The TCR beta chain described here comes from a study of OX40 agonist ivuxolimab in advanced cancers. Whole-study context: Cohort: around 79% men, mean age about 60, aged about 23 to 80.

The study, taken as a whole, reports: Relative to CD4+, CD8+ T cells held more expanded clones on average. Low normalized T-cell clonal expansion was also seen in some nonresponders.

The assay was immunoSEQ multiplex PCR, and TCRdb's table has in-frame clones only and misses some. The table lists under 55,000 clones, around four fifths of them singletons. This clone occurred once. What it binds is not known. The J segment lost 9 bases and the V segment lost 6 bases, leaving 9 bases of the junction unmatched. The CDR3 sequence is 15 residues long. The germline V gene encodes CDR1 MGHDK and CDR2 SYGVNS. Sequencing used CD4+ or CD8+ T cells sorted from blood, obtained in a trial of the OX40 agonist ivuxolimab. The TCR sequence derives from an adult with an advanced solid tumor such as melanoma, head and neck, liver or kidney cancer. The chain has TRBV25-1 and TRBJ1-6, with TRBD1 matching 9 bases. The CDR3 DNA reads TGTGCCAGCAGCCCCCCCGGGACAGGGAGTTCACCCCTCCACTTT. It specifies CASSPPGTGSSPLHF.